This T cell receptor beta chain was recorded in a study of control samples from healthy donors and cancer patients. The CDR3 has 13 residues. The V and J ends lost 7 bases and 3 bases respectively, with 13 bases between them. Germline V gene data show CDR1 as SNHLY and CDR2 as FYNNEI. Assay used: immunoSEQ multiplex PCR; TCRdb lists only in-frame clones, some missing. The sample carries about 96,000 clones, about 92% recorded once. The chain carries TRBV2 and TRBJ2-7; weak D call: TRBD2 (6 bases). Sequenced: blood. The receptor's source is a man younger than 30 in good health. In nucleotides, the CDR3 is TGTGCCAGCAAAAGTCAGGGAGGCTACGAGCAGTACTTC. Translated, it gives CASKSQGGYEQYF.